Described below is a single TCR beta chain sequence and its context. These data originate in a study of blood T cell repertoires in COVID-19. The assay was immunoSEQ multiplex PCR, and TCRdb's table has in-frame clones only and misses some. In the table there are 200,000 to 250,000 clones, about 83% of which are singletons. The length of the CDR3 is 14 residues. Trimming cost V 4 bases and J 6 bases, with 13 bases left between them. Germline V gene lookup returns CDR1 SGHTA and CDR2 FQGTGA. Material: peripheral blood. The sequence derives from a human donor in a cohort sampled during active COVID-19. This chain joins TRBV7-3 and TRBJ2-1; perhaps TRBD1 as D (6 bases). The CDR3 DNA reads as TGTGCCAGCAGCTCAGGGACATTCGGCAATGAGCAGTTCTTC. Translation: CASSSGTFGNEQFF.